These 5 T cell receptor beta chains originate from one sample sequenced in a study of T cell changes during pregnancy in multiple sclerosis. Only in-frame clones appear in the TCRdb table, and some are missing; sequencing was by immunoSEQ multiplex PCR. The table has approximately 89,000 clones, 94% seen once; the top ten hold roughly 2.5%. The sequencing used peripheral blood, collected in the third trimester of pregnancy. Receptor source: a female donor with multiple sclerosis, enrolled in a pregnancy study.

In this sample, this clone turned up once. The rearrangement links TRBV4-1 to TRBJ1-5, with unresolved D. V gave up 0 bases and J gave up 6 bases, with 9 bases separating them. Germline V gene data show CDR1 as MGHRA and CDR2 as YSYEKL. This CDR3 contains 14 residues. CDR3 sequence (DNA): TGCGCCAGCAGCCAAGACTCAGTCCCTCAGCCCCAGCATTTT. As protein: CASSQDSVPQPQHF.

The V and J genes are TRBV10-3 and TRBJ2-1; tentatively, D is TRBD2 (7 bases). Looked up from germline, CDR1 is ENHRY and CDR2 is SYGVKD. The CDR3 loop spans 14 amino acids. Trimming left V 4 bases short and J 8 bases short, with 15 bases between. CDR3 nucleotide sequence: TGTGCCATCAGTGCCGGGGGGCCGATGGATGAGCAGTTCTTC. Translation: CAISAGGPMDEQFF.

The chain joins TRBV5-4 to TRBJ1-2; tentatively, D is TRBD1 (6 bases). The CDR3 covers 13 residues. Per the germline V gene, CDR1 is SGHNT and CDR2 is YYREEE (reference sequence). V was pared by 4 bases and J by 8 bases, with 15 bases between. CDR3 sequence reads: CASSAGAPLGYTF. As DNA, the CDR3 is TGTGCCAGCAGCGCAGGGGCCCCCCTAGGCTACACCTTC.

The CDR3 here is CASILAGLEEETQYF. CDR3 coding DNA: TGTGCCAGCATTCTCGCGGGACTGGAGGAAGAGACCCAGTACTTC. The J gene is TRBJ2-5, the V gene TRBV6-5; D is possibly TRBD2 (6 bases). The germline V gene has CDR1 MNHEY and CDR2 SVGAGI. The CDR3 spans 15 residues. Trimming took 7 bases from V and 3 from J, leaving 18 bases between them.

J is TRBJ1-6 and V is TRBV15; no clear D. Germline V lookup: CDR1 LNHNV, CDR2 YYDKDF (reference sequence). The length of the CDR3 is 14 residues. Trimming took 0 bases from V and 10 from J, leaving 10 bases between them. The CDR3, as DNA: TGTGCCACCAGCAGAGATCAGGAGGGATCACCCCTCCACTTT. The encoded protein is CATSRDQEGSPLHF.